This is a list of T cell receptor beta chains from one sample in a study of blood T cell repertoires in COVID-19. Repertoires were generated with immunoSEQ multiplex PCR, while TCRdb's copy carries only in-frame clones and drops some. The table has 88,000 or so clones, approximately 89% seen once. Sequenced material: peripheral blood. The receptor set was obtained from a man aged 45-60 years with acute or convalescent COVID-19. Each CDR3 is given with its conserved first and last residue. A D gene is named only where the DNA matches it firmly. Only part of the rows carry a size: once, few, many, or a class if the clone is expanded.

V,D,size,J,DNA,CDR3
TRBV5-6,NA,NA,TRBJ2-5,TGTGCCAGCAGTCCGCCGGGGGTGGGGACCCAGTACTTC,CASSPPGVGTQYF
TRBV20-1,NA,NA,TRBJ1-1,TGCAGTGCTGCGGGGAGTGAAGCTTTCTTT,CSAAGSEAFF
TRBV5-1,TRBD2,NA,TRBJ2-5,TGCGCCAGCAGCTTGGGGGCGGTAGCGGGAGATGATTCTGACTTC,CASSLGAVAGDDSDF
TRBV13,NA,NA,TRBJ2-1,TGTGCCAGCAGCTTCTCCCAGGGCGATGAGCAGTTCTTC,CASSFSQGDEQFF
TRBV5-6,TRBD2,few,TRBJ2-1,TGTGCCAGCAACCCGGGACTAGGAGCCTACAATGAGCAGTTCTTC,CASNPGLGAYNEQFF
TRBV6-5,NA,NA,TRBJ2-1,TGTGCCAGCAGAGACACCTCCTACAATGAGCAGTTCTTC,CASRDTSYNEQFF
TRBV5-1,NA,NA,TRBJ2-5,TGCGCCAGCAGCTTGAGGGGTGTCGAGACCCAGTACTTC,CASSLRGVETQYF
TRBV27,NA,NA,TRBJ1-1,TGTGCCAGCGGCCAGGGGTGGACTGAAGCTTTCTTT,CASGQGWTEAFF
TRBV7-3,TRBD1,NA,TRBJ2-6,TGTGCCAGCAGCCTCCACAGGGGGCGTTCTGGGGCCAACGTCCTGACTTTC,CASSLHRGRSGANVLTF
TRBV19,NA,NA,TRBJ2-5,TGTGCCAGTAGTAGCCCGGGAGAGACCCAGTACTTC,CASSSPGETQYF
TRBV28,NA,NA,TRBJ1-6,TGTGCCAGCAGTTTTCGGTCCCCTTTCGGTCTCCACTTT,CASSFRSPFGLHF
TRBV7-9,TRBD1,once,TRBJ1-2,TGTGCCAGCAGCTCCGACAGGGACGATGGCTACACCTTC,CASSSDRDDGYTF
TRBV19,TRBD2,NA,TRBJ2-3,TGTGCCAGTAATAAGCCTAGCGGGGGCACAGATACGCAGTATTTT,CASNKPSGGTDTQYF
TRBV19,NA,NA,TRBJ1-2,TGTGCCAGTAGTCCCAGGGCTAACTATGGCTACACCTTC,CASSPRANYGYTF
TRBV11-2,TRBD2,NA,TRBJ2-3,TGTGCCAGCAGCCCACGGGGACTAGCGGGGGCTAGCACAGATACGCAGTATTTT,CASSPRGLAGASTDTQYF
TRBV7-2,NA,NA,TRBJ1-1,TGTGCCAGCAGCCATACCCCAGGGAACACTGAAGCTTTCTTT,CASSHTPGNTEAFF
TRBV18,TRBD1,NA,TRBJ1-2,TGTGCCAGCTCACCACTGGACAGGGGGCTCGGCTACACCTTC,CASSPLDRGLGYTF
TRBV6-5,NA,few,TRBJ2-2,TGTGCCAGCAGAGTCGACAGGTCCTCCGGGGAGCTGTTTTTT,CASRVDRSSGELFF
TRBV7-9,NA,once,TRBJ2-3,TGTGCCAGCAGGTCTCCCCTACAGGGAAGCACAGATACGCAGTATTTT,CASRSPLQGSTDTQYF
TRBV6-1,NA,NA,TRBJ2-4,TGTGCCAGCAGTGAACGACGGGACATGGGAGCCAAAAACATTCAGTACTTC,CASSERRDMGAKNIQYF